These 10 T cell receptor beta chains were all obtained from the same sample, sequenced in a study of shared clonotypes between healthy human individuals. TCRdb keeps only in-frame clones here, not all; method: immunoSEQ multiplex PCR. This table has about 1 million clones, 65% to 80% appearing once. The source material was memory CD4+ T cells sorted from blood. The subset was: CD45RA-negative fraction. The receptors derive from a man between 18 and 35 years old in good health.

V and J are TRBV11-2 and TRBJ1-5; the D is unclear. Between the trimmed V and J ends, which lost 5 bases and 4 bases, there was a span of 15 bases. Germline CDR1 reads SGHAT; CDR2 reads FQNNGV. The CDR3 contains 15 residues. The CDR3 nucleotides are TGTGCCAGCAGCCCAGCGGGGTCGGGGAATCAGCCCCAGCATTTT. Its translation: CASSPAGSGNQPQHF.

Note on this clone: The same CDR3 can be traced to other DNA sequences in this sample. The gene calls are TRBV10-3 and TRBJ2-7; D remains ambiguous. Between the trimmed V and J ends, which lost 6 bases and 1 base, there was a span of 7 bases. Germline CDR1 reads ENHRY; CDR2 reads SYGVKD. The CDR3 consists of 12 residues. CDR3 residues: CAISDRSYEQYF. CDR3 bases: TGTGCCATCAGCGACCGTTCCTACGAGCAGTACTTC.

With respect to this clone: Other DNA sequences in this specimen translate into the identical CDR3. The J gene is TRBJ2-7, the V gene TRBV10-2, with 9 bases that match TRBD2. V was clipped by 6 bases and J by 2 bases; unmatched bases: 2. The CDR3 covers 13 residues. Germline CDR1 reads WSHSY; CDR2 reads SAAADI. CDR3 region: CASRTSGTYEQYF. Here the CDR3 DNA reads TGCGCCAGCAGGACTAGCGGAACCTACGAGCAGTACTTC.

V gene TRBV4-1 combines with J gene TRBJ2-3; 9 nucleotides align to TRBD2. Per the germline V gene, CDR1 is MGHRA and CDR2 is YSYEKL. The CDR3 runs 17 residues. Losses at the gene ends were 0 bases for V and 4 bases for J; bases not matched to a gene: 8. The CDR3 spells CASSQDVAGVFADTQYF. The CDR3, as DNA: TGCGCCAGCAGCCAAGACGTAGCGGGAGTGTTTGCAGATACGCAGTATTTT.

CDR3 in amino acids: CASSLAWDGEQYF. Here the CDR3 DNA reads TGTGCCAGCAGCTTAGCGTGGGACGGAGAGCAGTACTTC. This chain links TRBV7-6 with TRBJ2-7, with D perhaps matching TRBD1 or TRBD2 (5 bases each). Trimming took off 0 bases at V and 7 bases at J, with 10 bases between the two ends. The CDR3 runs to 13 residues. CDR1 and CDR2 (germline): SGHVS, FNYEAQ.

The chain links TRBV6-4 to TRBJ2-4; D is undetermined. Trimming removed 3 bases from V and 9 bases from J, with 6 bases in between. Germline assignment: CDR1 MRHNA and CDR2 SNTAGT. This CDR3 contains 11 residues. CDR3 residues: CASSEFSIQYF. CDR3 in DNA: TGTGCCAGCAGTGAATTCAGCATTCAGTACTTC.

The chain couples TRBV30 to TRBJ1-4; 10 bases line up with TRBD1. This CDR3 has 15 amino acids. The J segment lost 4 bases and the V segment lost 4 bases, leaving 6 bases of the junction unmatched. The germline gives CDR1 GTSNPN, CDR2 SVGIG (reference sequence). Here the CDR3 reads CAWKHRDRGNEKLFF. CDR3 sequence (DNA): TGTGCCTGGAAACACCGGGACAGGGGTAATGAAAAACTGTTTTTT.

The J gene is TRBJ1-3, the V gene TRBV7-2; D not resolved. Germline CDR1 is SGHTA and CDR2 is FQGNSA. Between the trimmed V and J ends, which lost 4 bases and 4 bases, there was a span of 11 bases. The CDR3 covers 14 residues. The chain's CDR3 is CASSSLPPGNTIYF. The CDR3 DNA reads TGTGCCAGCAGCTCCCTTCCACCGGGAAACACCATATATTTT.

This chain uses TRBV11-2 with TRBJ2-7; no reliable D call. The CDR3 loop spans 11 amino acids. The germline CDR1 and CDR2 sequences are SGHAT and FQNNGV. With 5 bases removed from V and 8 bases from J, the gap between germline ends came to 10 bases. CDR3 nucleotide sequence: TGTGCCAGCAGCATTCATGGAAAGCAGTACTTC. Its translation: CASSIHGKQYF. The full variable domain, with the rest looked up from reference TRBV11-2 and TRBJ2-7, is EAGVAQSPRYKIIEKRQSVAFWCNPISGHATLYWYQQILGQGPKLLIQFQNNGVVDDSQLPKDRFSAERLKGVDSTLKIQPAKLEDSAVYLCASSIHGKQYFGPGTRLTVT.

The chain is built from TRBV7-2 and TRBJ2-5; D unclear. The CDR3 totals 14 residues. The V gene lost 1 base and the J gene lost 2 bases, with 8 bases spanning the gap. The germline CDR1 and CDR2 sequences are SGHTA and FQGNSA. Here the CDR3 reads CASSLGWAQETQYF. DNA for the CDR3: TGTGCCAGCAGCTTAGGCTGGGCTCAAGAGACCCAGTACTTC. Full variable domain (outside the CDR3, taken from reference TRBV7-2 and TRBJ2-5): GAGVSQSPSNKVTEKGKDVELRCDPISGHTALYWYRQSLGQGLEFLIYFQGNSAPDKSGLPSDRFSAERTGGSVSTLTIQRTQQEDSAVYLCASSLGWAQETQYFGPGTRLLVL.